This T cell receptor beta chain is drawn from a study of CD8+ T cells in alopecia areata. Overall study context: The drug, tofacitinib, lasted 6 to 18 months, followed by 6 months off drug.

cDNA prepared by RNA extraction and subsequent reverse transcription served as the template for sequencing. The data were produced by immunoSEQ multiplex PCR, yet TCRdb's version contains in-frame clones alone and is incomplete. The data contain fewer than 250,000 clones, 40% to 55% of them seen just once; the ten biggest clones take up 2% to 3%. Treatment meaning: oral pan-JAK inhibitor, 5-10 mg twice daily. Cell sorting on a FACSAria was used to separate CD4+ and CD8+ T cells from the PBMCs. Overall study results and limits: Persistence in scalp and blood during tofacitinib was observed for many expanded lesional clones.

This clone was detected a few times. Its antigen is not known. This CDR3 is built from 14 residues. Germline CDR1 reads SGHTA; CDR2 reads FQGNSA. V lost 5 bases to trimming and J lost 3 bases, with 13 bases between them. The sequence derives from a human donor with alopecia areata. This chain joins TRBV7-2 and TRBJ1-1; no reliable D call. Specimen: CD4+ T cells sorted from blood, collected at approximately week 36, from a patient treated with tofacitinib. DNA of the CDR3: TGTGCCAGCAGCCATGGGTCATCTTACACTGAAGCTTTCTTT. This codes for CASSHGSSYTEAFF.